This T cell receptor beta chain was recorded in a study of cytomegalovirus exposure and HLA in healthy donors (dated by TCRdb to about 2017). In the study overall: In an earlier analysis of 550 to 750 of the donors, 276 Gb of sequence data and some 100 million unique TCR beta sequences from roughly 200 million T cells were reported. The T cell repertoires of several hundred subjects were profiled by immunosequencing and related to cytomegalovirus serostatus. An early release covering more than 500 HLA-typed donors comprised approximately 290 gigabases of sequencing data and some 79 million unique TCR sequences. Besides the first cohort of approximately 710 subjects, a separate validation cohort made up of roughly 130 different subjects was used. The later analysis used no new phenotypic data to find candidate immune exposures, relying instead on TCR beta sequences and their occurrence across donors. A later analysis re-examined previously published TCR beta repertoires from 600 to 700 donors and added high-resolution HLA genotyping to investigate patterns of TCR occurrence. In a later genetic analysis, genome-wide SNP genotypes for about three fifths of the roughly 670 donors were used, and that subset was treated as a discovery cohort. Donor age, sex, ethnicity and CMV serostatus were compiled together with the repertoire data. An earlier analysis of around 580 of the donors used high-throughput TCR beta sequencing to judge whether each TCR beta V gene segment behaved as functional or pseudogenic. Every repertoire in the discovery cohort had been generated on one and the same sequencing platform. Of the approximately 400 genotyped donors, roughly 85% fell in the genetic ancestry cluster associated with self-reported Caucasian donors. To predict cytomegalovirus infection status, the study combined high-throughput TCR immunosequencing, statistical association of individual TCRs with disease status, and machine learning. Four to six DR-DQ haplotypes were handled as single units for association and clustering, since linkage in the cohort was strong. On average, about 240,000 unique TCR beta nucleotide sequences were sequenced per donor among several hundred genotyped donors of the cohort, with around 19% of those sequences being non-productive. HLA typing covered class I and class II loci at four-digit resolution. The study aimed to test whether cataloging public T cell receptors could reveal signatures of past pathogen exposure. Typing coverage differed by locus: A, B, C, DRB1 and DQB1 were typed in roughly 620-630 donors, DQA1 in 522, DPA1 in some 600, and DPB1 in around 440.

Study-level results and caveats: Only TCR beta chains were sequenced in this cohort, and the absence of alpha or paired-chain data limited detectable features. A cluster of highly shared sequence variants was judged likely to be a technical artifact of the sequencing pipeline. Because the 87-base-pair reads could not distinguish some IMGT-functional V segments, including TRBV6-2 and TRBV6-3, those segments were excluded. Immune exposure information for the cohort was limited to CMV serostatus. Most TCR sequences were seen in very few donors, while some public TCRs were found in many individuals. According to the authors, the approach could potentially be generalized to other disease states and immunological phenotypes. When HLA alleles, especially DR and DQ, strongly co-occurred, TCR associations were difficult to assign to individual alleles. Roughly uniform sequencing depth across donors was assumed in presence/absence analyses, although this assumption may not hold. In a later analysis, the rate of TCR association differed among HLA loci, with DRB1 alleles having the most associated TCRs and HLA-C alleles having the fewest. The study listed 164 TCR beta chains as associated with cytomegalovirus. A later genetic analysis associated a missense DCLRE1C variant with V-gene and J-gene trimming of TCR beta chains, and an independent cohort replicated the association. Most CMV-associated TCR beta chains appeared to be HLA-restricted in a later analysis, and the HLA associations seemed to be driven largely by CMV exposure. According to a later analysis, parvovirus B19, influenza, CMV and Epstein-Barr virus appeared linked to several top co-occurrence clusters. In a later analysis, HLA-associated TCR beta chains were found to be more clonally expanded and to have lower generation probabilities than equally common non-associated chains. A few of the identified cytomegalovirus-associated TCR beta chains were confirmed in vitro to be specific for cytomegalovirus antigens. In a later analysis, 16,951 TCR beta sequences were associated with specific HLA alleles at a false discovery rate of 0.05. Cytomegalovirus status was reported to be diagnosed by the classifier with high specificity and sensitivity in both the original and validation cohorts. Compared with the roughly 700-donor mean, donors in an Asian-associated ancestry cluster had fewer N-insertions in productive TCRs, according to a later genetic analysis. HLA typing was unavailable for some donors at each locus, so association tests used only the typed subset. In an earlier analysis of over 550 of the donors, most TCR beta V segments were observed in productive rearrangements about 90% or about 30% of the time, broadly matching IMGT annotations. Linkage disequilibrium might explain the correlated functional status among segregating V segments, but an unknown experimental factor could not be ruled out. Because counts were too low, roughly 17 rarely observed V segments, including chromosome 9 orphons, were left out of the earlier analysis of a few hundred of the donors. A further reported finding was that TCR beta sequences accurately predicted the HLA-A and HLA-B alleles for most subjects in the first cohort.

At the junction V is shortened by 7 bases and J by 0 bases; bases outside the gene matches: 8. CDR1 SQVTM and CDR2 ANQGSEA are derived from the germline V gene. The CDR3 starts with the cysteine, ends with the phenylalanine, and has 15 residues. Solely the CDR3 DNA is kept, with 45 bases framed from the first base. The cohort consisted of more than 650 healthy bone marrow donors. All cohort members were sampled while nominally healthy, although unrecorded immune exposures were likely present. The donor tested CMV seropositive, placing the donor among the 289 seropositive members of the cohort. Every donor gave a peripheral blood sample, and the peripheral blood mononuclear cells from that sample were used for TCR beta sequencing. Genomic DNA extraction from the blood cell samples was performed with the Qiagen DNeasy Blood Extraction Kit. As concerns this clone: Its antigen is not yet known. Base qualities were left out, and no much larger clone turns up one base away.

Libraries were prepared through the immunoSEQ multiplex PCR assay. For the multiplex PCR, a mixture combining 60 forward primers for TCR Vbeta segments and 13 reverse primers for TCR Jbeta segments was used. The CDR3 region of rearranged TCR beta genes was amplified from genomic DNA by a multiplex PCR assay. On the Illumina HiSeq System, the amplified TCR beta libraries were sequenced as 87-base-pair reads. The paper's processing steps were these. A later analysis tallied tens of millions of unique TCR beta chains across the 666 repertoires, and roughly 11 million of those chains were shared by two or more donors. Raw reads were error-corrected and collapsed into unique sequences by a nearest-neighbor algorithm in which closely related sequences were merged to remove PCR and sequencing errors. To assign V, D and J gene segments, CDR3 sequences were aligned to IMGT reference sequences. Each retained sequence needed at least a six-nucleotide match to both a V gene segment and a J gene segment. Rearrangements were classified as productive when the CDR3 lacked stop codons and remained in frame with V and J, and all other rearrangements were classified as non-productive. CDR3 was defined by IMGT convention, running from the second conserved V-encoded cysteine to the conserved J-encoded phenylalanine. The earlier analysis of about 610 of the donors excluded any sequence lacking an unambiguous match to a single V gene segment. An earlier analysis of approximately 590 of the donors classified V segments as functional when productive rearrangements were above 56.7% and as segregating when the standard deviation between donors was above 5%. A statistical classification framework was built for diagnosing cytomegalovirus status from the catalog of TCR beta chain sequences. In a later analysis, V and J genes were assigned by comparing TCR nucleotide sequences against IMGT/GENE-DB human TR gene sequences. In a later analysis, CDR3 sequences and most-parsimonious VDJ recombination scenarios were assigned using the TCRdist pipeline. A later analysis defined each TCR beta chain by its CDR3 amino acid sequence plus V-gene family, and excluded reads lacking a unique V-gene family. As a way to deal with suspected cross-contamination and a sequencing artifact, a later analysis dropped nearly 600 nucleotide sequences that were highly shared and had low generation probability. In a later analysis, a clonal expansion index was calculated for each public chain from normalized within-repertoire ranks of inferred template counts. A later analysis computed generation probabilities with a VDJ recombination model fitted to out-of-frame rearrangements, and checked the results against IGoR. In a later analysis, hypergeometric tests were used to score TCR-TCR, TCR-HLA and TCR-CMV co-occurrence, with a repertoire-size bias correction applied to TCR pairs. To estimate false discovery rates, a later analysis permuted the HLA or CMV assignments 20 times. In a later analysis, co-occurring TCRs were grouped using DBSCAN, and TCRdist sequence similarity was added for clustering within HLA-allele-positive subsets. Repertoires with fewer than 30,000 or more than 120,000 public chains were left out of co-occurrence clustering, as were about five repertoires with anomalous nucleotide sharing. In TCRdb, the immuneACCESS table is reduced to in-frame sequences with V and J assigned. These tables do not hold every clone; where another copy was compared, an unresolved V gene accounts for under half, and the others remain unexplained. From that table come the V and J calls and clone size; the DNA was used to work out D and trimming. In all, the sample holds around 150,000 clones, and roughly 85% of those were seen once. The ten biggest clones cover just under 1% of the sample.

The clonotype originates from a woman between 45 and 65 years old in good health and CMV-seropositive. Rearrangement joined TRBV29-1 to TRBJ1-1, with 10 bases aligning to TRBD1. Material for sequencing was PBMCs. DNA sequence: TGCAGCGCCGGTCCGGGACAGGGGATGAACACTGAAGCTTTCTTT. It codes for CSAGPGQGMNTEAFF.